This T cell receptor (beta chain) comes out of a study of Ad26.COV2.S vaccination and SARS-CoV-2 variants. Study-wide points: Breadth measured for non-spike TCRs was similar across vaccine and placebo recipients.

A remark on this clone: What it binds is unknown.

Germline V gene lookup returns CDR1 LNHDA and CDR2 SQIVND (reference sequence). This CDR3 comprises 15 residues. Trimming cost V 3 bases and J 0 bases, with 12 bases left between them. The data were produced by immunoSEQ multiplex PCR, yet TCRdb's version contains in-frame clones alone and is incomplete. Of under 150,000 clones listed, about nine tenths are singletons. The V call is TRBV19, the J call TRBJ2-7, with D unresolved. The starting material was peripheral blood, obtained after recovery from COVID-19. This sequence was found in a human donor who had recovered from COVID-19. The CDR3 coding sequence is TGTGCCAGTAGTATCGGCCGAGATCTCTCCTACGAGCAGTACTTC. The encoded protein is CASSIGRDLSYEQYF.